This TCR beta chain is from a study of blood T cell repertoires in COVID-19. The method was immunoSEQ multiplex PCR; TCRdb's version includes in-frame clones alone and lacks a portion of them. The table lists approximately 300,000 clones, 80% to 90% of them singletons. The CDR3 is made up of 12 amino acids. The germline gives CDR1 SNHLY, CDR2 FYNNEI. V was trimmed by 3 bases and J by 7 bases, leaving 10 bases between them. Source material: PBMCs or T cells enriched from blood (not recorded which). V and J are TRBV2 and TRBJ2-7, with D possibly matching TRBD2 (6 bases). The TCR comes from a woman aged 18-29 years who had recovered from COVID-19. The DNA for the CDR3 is TGTGCCAGCAGTGAGTCCCGGGGGGAGCAGTACTTC. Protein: CASSESRGEQYF.